This T cell receptor beta chain emerged from a study of blood T cell repertoires in COVID-19. The overall study: T cells, B-cell-depleted T cells, or PBMCs supplied cDNA or gDNA.

This table comes from immunoSEQ multiplex PCR, and its TCRdb copy is limited to in-frame clones, with some not included. The sample comprises under 60,000 clones, about four fifths of which are singletons, and 25% rests with the top ten. The CDR3 is made up of 12 amino acids. V lost 5 bases and J 6 bases, leaving 8 bases between the germline ends. The germline CDR1 and CDR2 sequences are SGHTA and FQGNSA. Specimen: peripheral blood. This TCR was sampled from a human donor in a cohort sampled during active COVID-19. The V and J genes are TRBV7-2 and TRBJ2-1; unclear D gene. The CDR3 sequence is CASSTIINEQFF. CDR3 DNA sequence: TGTGCCAGCAGCACAATTATCAATGAGCAGTTCTTC. Based on the CDR3 plus reference TRBV7-2 and TRBJ2-1, the full variable domain is GAGVSQSPSNKVTEKGKDVELRCDPISGHTALYWYRQSLGQGLEFLIYFQGNSAPDKSGLPSDRFSAERTGGSVSTLTIQRTQQEDSAVYLCASSTIINEQFFGPGTRLTVL.